Listed below are T cell receptor beta chains from one sample, sequenced in a study of neoadjuvant nivolumab and ipilimumab in lung cancer. Profiled with immunoSEQ multiplex PCR; TCRdb holds only in-frame clones, not every one. The table records 45,000 to 55,000 clones, 85% to 90% of them present only once. The material sequenced was blood, taken before neoadjuvant nivolumab, alone or with ipilimumab. The source of these receptors is an adult with non-small cell lung cancer. Some clones in this sample may be carry-over from other donors' samples. Each CDR3 is given with its conserved first and last residue. Each record gives: clone size, J gene, V gene, D gene, CDR3 protein, CDR3 DNA. A D gene is named only where the DNA matches it firmly. For some rows the clone size is stated as once, few or many, or as a class when expanded; others skip it.

abundance: -
j_gene: TRBJ2-5
v_gene: TRBV7-2
d_gene: TRBD2
CDR3aa: CASSPGLAGRETQYF
CDR3nt: TGTGCCAGCAGTCCTGGACTAGCGGGACGGGAGACCCAGTACTTC

abundance: -
j_gene: TRBJ1-1
v_gene: TRBV6-1
d_gene: -
CDR3aa: CASSSQRSTEAFF
CDR3nt: TGTGCCAGCAGCTCCCAACGGTCCACTGAAGCTTTCTTT

abundance: -
j_gene: TRBJ1-3
v_gene: TRBV18
d_gene: -
CDR3aa: CASSGFETGPSGNTIYF
CDR3nt: TGTGCCAGCTCAGGCTTTGAGACAGGCCCCTCTGGAAACACCATATATTTT

abundance: -
j_gene: TRBJ1-1
v_gene: TRBV14
d_gene: -
CDR3aa: CASSQVVNSYTEAFF
CDR3nt: TGTGCCAGCAGCCAAGTGGTAAACTCTTACACTGAAGCTTTCTTT

abundance: -
j_gene: TRBJ2-7
v_gene: TRBV5-1
d_gene: -
CDR3aa: CASSLLAGTNSYEQYF
CDR3nt: TGCGCCAGCAGCTTGTTGGCGGGGACGAACTCCTACGAGCAGTACTTC

abundance: -
j_gene: TRBJ2-2
v_gene: TRBV5-5
d_gene: TRBD1
CDR3aa: CASSKRTGSTGELFF
CDR3nt: TGTGCCAGCAGCAAACGGACAGGGAGCACCGGGGAGCTGTTTTTT

abundance: -
j_gene: TRBJ2-2
v_gene: TRBV19
d_gene: -
CDR3aa: CATDGSSTGELFF
CDR3nt: TGTGCCACGGACGGGAGTAGTACCGGGGAGCTGTTTTTT

abundance: -
j_gene: TRBJ2-4
v_gene: TRBV11-2
d_gene: -
CDR3aa: CASSAGLFGPLDIQYF
CDR3nt: TGTGCCAGCAGCGCCGGGCTATTCGGGCCGCTGGACATTCAGTACTTC

abundance: -
j_gene: TRBJ1-3
v_gene: TRBV5-1
d_gene: -
CDR3aa: CASSPRRGTGNTIYF
CDR3nt: TGCGCCAGCAGCCCCCGGCGGGGGACTGGAAACACCATATATTTT

abundance: -
j_gene: TRBJ2-5
v_gene: TRBV10-3
d_gene: -
CDR3aa: CAISPNPRETQYF
CDR3nt: TGTGCCATCAGCCCTAATCCTAGAGAGACCCAGTACTTC

abundance: -
j_gene: TRBJ2-5
v_gene: TRBV7-9
d_gene: -
CDR3aa: CASSLASAQETQYF
CDR3nt: TGTGCCAGCAGCTTAGCGTCAGCTCAAGAGACCCAGTACTTC

abundance: once
j_gene: TRBJ1-4
v_gene: TRBV30
d_gene: -
CDR3aa: CAWSVPYSGGRSEKLFF
CDR3nt: TGTGCCTGGAGTGTACCGTACAGCGGGGGGAGGAGTGAAAAACTGTTTTTT

abundance: few
j_gene: TRBJ2-7
v_gene: TRBV5-1
d_gene: TRBD2
CDR3aa: CASSPSGRTGYEQYF
CDR3nt: TGCGCCAGCAGCCCGAGCGGGAGGACTGGGTACGAGCAGTACTTC

abundance: -
j_gene: TRBJ2-5
v_gene: TRBV6-6
d_gene: TRBD1
CDR3aa: CASSWTGRQETQYF
CDR3nt: TGTGCCAGCAGTTGGACAGGGAGACAAGAGACCCAGTACTTC

abundance: -
j_gene: TRBJ1-5
v_gene: TRBV7-3
d_gene: -
CDR3aa: CASSLIVLYSNQPQHF
CDR3nt: TGTGCCAGCAGCTTAATCGTCCTTTATAGCAATCAGCCCCAGCATTTT

abundance: -
j_gene: TRBJ2-1
v_gene: TRBV6-5
d_gene: TRBD2
CDR3aa: CASSTTSGSWGEQFF
CDR3nt: TGTGCCAGCAGTACGACTAGCGGGAGCTGGGGTGAGCAGTTCTTC

abundance: -
j_gene: TRBJ2-1
v_gene: TRBV28
d_gene: TRBD1
CDR3aa: CASSSRPGTGSHEQFF
CDR3nt: TGTGCCAGCAGTTCCCGGCCAGGGACAGGGAGCCATGAGCAGTTCTTC

abundance: -
j_gene: TRBJ1-2
v_gene: TRBV18
d_gene: -
CDR3aa: CASSPPGNYGYTF
CDR3nt: TGTGCCAGCTCACCACCCGGGAACTATGGCTACACCTTC

abundance: -
j_gene: TRBJ2-7
v_gene: TRBV19
d_gene: TRBD2
CDR3aa: CASSMGLVAGIYEQYF
CDR3nt: TGTGCCAGTAGTATGGGTCTGGTAGCGGGTATATACGAGCAGTACTTC

abundance: -
j_gene: TRBJ2-7
v_gene: TRBV27
d_gene: TRBD2
CDR3aa: CASSRGSGLAGEGEQYF
CDR3nt: TGTGCCAGCAGTCGTGGTTCTGGGCTAGCGGGAGAGGGCGAGCAGTACTTC

abundance: -
j_gene: TRBJ2-5
v_gene: TRBV2
d_gene: -
CDR3aa: CASSGTPGGETQYF
CDR3nt: TGTGCCAGCAGTGGCACACCGGGCGGAGAGACCCAGTACTTC

abundance: -
j_gene: TRBJ2-3
v_gene: TRBV4-3
d_gene: TRBD2
CDR3aa: CASSLQRAGGDTQYF
CDR3nt: TGCGCCAGCAGCCTCCAACGGGCGGGAGGAGATACGCAGTATTTT

abundance: -
j_gene: TRBJ2-5
v_gene: TRBV5-1
d_gene: -
CDR3aa: CASSLTVTQETQYF
CDR3nt: TGCGCCAGCAGCTTGACAGTGACCCAAGAGACCCAGTACTTC

abundance: -
j_gene: TRBJ2-1
v_gene: TRBV7-9
d_gene: -
CDR3aa: CASSAGNEQFF
CDR3nt: TGTGCCAGCAGCGCAGGCAATGAGCAGTTCTTC

abundance: -
j_gene: TRBJ2-2
v_gene: TRBV18
d_gene: -
CDR3aa: CASSPRDTGELFF
CDR3nt: TGTGCCAGCTCACCCAGAGACACCGGGGAGCTGTTTTTT

abundance: -
j_gene: TRBJ2-4
v_gene: TRBV7-2
d_gene: -
CDR3aa: CASSSHLRAAAKNIQYF
CDR3nt: TGTGCCAGCAGCTCCCATCTCCGCGCAGCAGCCAAAAACATTCAGTACTTC

abundance: -
j_gene: TRBJ1-3
v_gene: TRBV15
d_gene: -
CDR3aa: CATSRDNRSGNTIYF
CDR3nt: TGTGCCACCAGCAGGGACAACCGCTCTGGAAACACCATATATTTT

abundance: once
j_gene: TRBJ2-1
v_gene: TRBV6-1
d_gene: -
CDR3aa: CASSERAPNYNEQFF
CDR3nt: TGTGCCAGCAGTGAACGGGCACCCAACTACAATGAGCAGTTCTTC

abundance: -
j_gene: TRBJ2-3
v_gene: TRBV18
d_gene: TRBD2
CDR3aa: CASSPSSGARDTQYF
CDR3nt: TGTGCCAGCTCACCATCCAGCGGGGCCCGGGATACGCAGTATTTT

abundance: -
j_gene: TRBJ2-7
v_gene: TRBV28
d_gene: -
CDR3aa: CASSLQYDEQYF
CDR3nt: TGTGCCAGCAGTCTCCAGTACGACGAGCAGTACTTC

abundance: -
j_gene: TRBJ2-2
v_gene: TRBV7-9
d_gene: -
CDR3aa: CASSQQGTGELFF
CDR3nt: TGTGCCAGCAGCCAGCAGGGTACCGGGGAGCTGTTTTTT

abundance: few
j_gene: TRBJ2-7
v_gene: TRBV25-1
d_gene: -
CDR3aa: CASGGRAYEQYF
CDR3nt: TGTGCCAGCGGAGGCCGAGCCTACGAGCAGTACTTC

abundance: -
j_gene: TRBJ1-2
v_gene: TRBV7-9
d_gene: TRBD1
CDR3aa: CASRLPGQGDGYTF
CDR3nt: TGTGCCAGCAGGCTTCCGGGACAGGGGGACGGCTACACCTTC

abundance: -
j_gene: TRBJ1-5
v_gene: TRBV5-1
d_gene: -
CDR3aa: CASSLDNGNQPQHF
CDR3nt: TGCGCCAGCAGCCTAGACAACGGCAATCAGCCCCAGCATTTT

abundance: once
j_gene: TRBJ2-3
v_gene: TRBV7-9
d_gene: TRBD2
CDR3aa: CASSLFTSGRGADTQYF
CDR3nt: TGTGCCAGCAGCTTATTCACTAGCGGGAGAGGGGCAGATACGCAGTATTTT

abundance: -
j_gene: TRBJ1-2
v_gene: TRBV2
d_gene: -
CDR3aa: CASSSDRNYGYTF
CDR3nt: TGTGCCAGCAGTTCCGACAGAAACTATGGCTACACCTTC

abundance: -
j_gene: TRBJ1-2
v_gene: TRBV5-5
d_gene: -
CDR3aa: CASSLSTIYGYTF
CDR3nt: TGTGCCAGCAGCTTGTCCACGATCTATGGCTACACCTTC

abundance: -
j_gene: TRBJ2-5
v_gene: TRBV6-6
d_gene: -
CDR3aa: CASTRERKETQYF
CDR3nt: TGTGCCAGCACTAGGGAGAGAAAAGAGACCCAGTACTTC

abundance: -
j_gene: TRBJ2-1
v_gene: TRBV4-1
d_gene: TRBD2
CDR3aa: CASSHPSGSSVDEQFF
CDR3nt: TGCGCCAGCAGCCATCCGAGCGGGAGCAGTGTGGATGAGCAGTTCTTC

abundance: -
j_gene: TRBJ2-7
v_gene: TRBV4-3
d_gene: TRBD2
CDR3aa: CASSQVWGIGGSYEQYF
CDR3nt: TGCGCCAGCAGCCAAGTTTGGGGGATCGGCGGGAGCTACGAGCAGTACTTC

abundance: -
j_gene: TRBJ1-1
v_gene: TRBV19
d_gene: -
CDR3aa: CASSIMSLRTEAFF
CDR3nt: TGTGCCAGTAGTATCATGAGTCTCCGCACTGAAGCTTTCTTT

abundance: -
j_gene: TRBJ2-7
v_gene: TRBV5-1
d_gene: -
CDR3aa: CASSLAAGVGGEQYF
CDR3nt: TGCGCCAGCAGCTTGGCCGCGGGCGTGGGGGGCGAGCAGTACTTC

abundance: -
j_gene: TRBJ2-1
v_gene: TRBV7-9
d_gene: -
CDR3aa: CASSLGGRVRFF
CDR3nt: TGTGCCAGCAGCTTAGGGGGCCGAGTTCGGTTCTTC

abundance: -
j_gene: TRBJ2-7
v_gene: TRBV7-2
d_gene: -
CDR3aa: CASSRGATYEQYF
CDR3nt: TGTGCCAGCAGCCGGGGGGCTACCTACGAGCAGTACTTC

abundance: once
j_gene: TRBJ1-1
v_gene: TRBV7-3
d_gene: -
CDR3aa: CASSSGNSEAFF
CDR3nt: TGTGCCAGCAGCTCGGGAAACAGTGAAGCTTTCTTT

abundance: -
j_gene: TRBJ2-1
v_gene: TRBV5-4
d_gene: -
CDR3aa: CASSLASRGNEQFF
CDR3nt: TGTGCCAGCAGCTTAGCGAGTCGGGGGAATGAGCAGTTCTTC

abundance: -
j_gene: TRBJ2-1
v_gene: TRBV5-6
d_gene: -
CDR3aa: CASSLGQVGGSYNEQFF
CDR3nt: TGTGCCAGCAGCTTGGGACAGGTTGGGGGCTCCTACAATGAGCAGTTCTTC

abundance: few
j_gene: TRBJ2-7
v_gene: TRBV19
d_gene: -
CDR3aa: CASGSVFEQYF
CDR3nt: TGTGCCAGTGGGTCCGTCTTCGAGCAGTACTTC

abundance: -
j_gene: TRBJ2-5
v_gene: TRBV4-1
d_gene: -
CDR3aa: CASSGFSTGSWETQYF
CDR3nt: TGCGCCAGCAGCGGATTCTCCACAGGGTCCTGGGAGACCCAGTACTTC

abundance: -
j_gene: TRBJ1-5
v_gene: TRBV19
d_gene: -
CDR3aa: CASRTDGASNQPQHF
CDR3nt: TGTGCCAGTAGGACCGACGGGGCGAGCAATCAGCCCCAGCATTTT

abundance: -
j_gene: TRBJ2-7
v_gene: TRBV2
d_gene: TRBD2
CDR3aa: CASSDGRAREQYF
CDR3nt: TGTGCCAGCAGTGACGGGAGGGCCAGGGAGCAGTACTTC

abundance: -
j_gene: TRBJ2-7
v_gene: TRBV6-1
d_gene: -
CDR3aa: CASSEMDSSYEQYF
CDR3nt: TGTGCCAGCAGTGAAATGGACAGCTCCTACGAGCAGTACTTC